This TCR beta chain was retrieved from a study of T-cell memory formation after mild COVID-19. TCRdb re-called the 5' RACE reads through MiXCR, storing one row per CDR3 protein. The sample gives hundreds of thousands of distinct CDR3 sequences, 25% to 30% of which show up once; approximately 15% is in the top ten. Broader study findings: Cross-reactive memory seemingly joined, as some responding clones were found in pre-infection memory.

Points on this clonotype: Its antigen is still unknown.

CDR1 SEHNR and CDR2 FQNEAQ come from the germline V gene (reference sequence). The CDR3 has 14 residues. Trimming shortened V by 0 bases and J by 5 bases, and 10 bases separated the two germline ends. The chain employs TRBV7-9 and TRBJ2-5, with D possibly TRBD2 on 6 matching bases. This receptor was obtained from an adult woman who had mild COVID-19 (a few samples of this study predate the infection). Cell type and time point are not known. The sample was PBMCs or a T cell subset sorted from them (not recorded which). The DNA for the CDR3 is TGTGCCAGCAGCTTAGCCGGCGGGATGGAGACCCAGTACTTC. Protein sequence: CASSLAGGMETQYF.